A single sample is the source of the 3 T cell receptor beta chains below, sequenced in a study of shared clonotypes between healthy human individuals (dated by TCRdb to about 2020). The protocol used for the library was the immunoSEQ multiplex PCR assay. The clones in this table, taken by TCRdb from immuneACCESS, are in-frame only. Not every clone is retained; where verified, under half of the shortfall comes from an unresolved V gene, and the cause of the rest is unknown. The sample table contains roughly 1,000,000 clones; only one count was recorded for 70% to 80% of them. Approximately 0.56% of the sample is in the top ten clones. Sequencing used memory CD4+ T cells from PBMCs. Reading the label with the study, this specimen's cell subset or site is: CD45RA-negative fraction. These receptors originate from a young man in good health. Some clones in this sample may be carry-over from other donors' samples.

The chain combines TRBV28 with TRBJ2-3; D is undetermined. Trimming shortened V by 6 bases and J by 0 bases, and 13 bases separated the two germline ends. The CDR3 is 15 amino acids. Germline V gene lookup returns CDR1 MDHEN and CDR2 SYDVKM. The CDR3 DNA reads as TGTGCCAGCAGCCCGCAGAGAGCTAGCACAGATACGCAGTATTTT. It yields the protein CASSPQRASTDTQYF.

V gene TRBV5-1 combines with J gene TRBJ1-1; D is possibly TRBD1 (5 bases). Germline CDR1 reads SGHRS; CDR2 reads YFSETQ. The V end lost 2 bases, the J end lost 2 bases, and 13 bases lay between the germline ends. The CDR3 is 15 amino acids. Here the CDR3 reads CASSFGGAGNTEAFF. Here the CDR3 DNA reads TGCGCCAGCAGCTTTGGGGGAGCGGGCAACACTGAAGCTTTCTTT.

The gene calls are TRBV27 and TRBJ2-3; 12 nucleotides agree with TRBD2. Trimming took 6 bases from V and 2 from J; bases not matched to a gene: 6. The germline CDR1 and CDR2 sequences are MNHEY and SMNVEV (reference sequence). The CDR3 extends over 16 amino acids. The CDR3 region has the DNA TGTGCCAGCAGCGGACTAGCGGGGCGGAACACAGATACGCAGTATTTT. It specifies CASSGLAGRNTDTQYF.